This T cell receptor beta chain was identified in a study of CD8 T cells in Susac syndrome. Germline assignment: CDR1 SGHDT and CDR2 YYEEEE. The CDR3 covers 13 residues. V lost 2 bases to trimming and J lost 0 bases, with 6 bases between them. Reverse transcription of roughly 0.5 to 1 ug RNA used random hexamers. One entry per CDR3 protein results from TCRdb running MiXCR on the immunoSEQ multiplex PCR reads. This table holds about 150,000 distinct CDR3 sequences, approximately 95% found once. CD8+ and CD4+ blood T cells underwent TCR beta sequencing. Recently defined diagnostic criteria classed the Susac syndrome patients as definite or probable.

The rearrangement joins TRBV5-6 to TRBJ2-7; no reliable D call. The clonotype comes from a human donor with Susac syndrome. The sequencing input was CD4+ T cells from PBMCs. CDR3 sequence reads: CASSFLNSYEQYF. CDR3 nucleotides: TGTGCCAGCAGCTTTTTGAACTCCTACGAGCAGTACTTC.